Listed below are T cell receptor beta chains from one sample, sequenced in a study of technical replicates of blood from several donors. Assay used: immunoSEQ multiplex PCR; TCRdb lists only in-frame clones, some missing. The sample contains almost 55,000 clones, about 95% of which appear only once. The specimen was T cells isolated from PBMCs. Receptor source: a human donor in good health. The CDR3 runs from the conserved cysteine through the conserved F or W. The D gene is left open where the match is weak.

j_call cdr3_length d_call v_call cdr3_aa
TRBJ2-5 14 TRBD2 TRBV19 CASSIPGTRATQYF
TRBJ2-3 16 TRBD1 TRBV5-1 CASSSNDRGFSDTQYF
TRBJ2-7 14 - TRBV6-6 CASRRSSNSYEQYF
TRBJ2-7 15 TRBD1 TRBV11-3 CASSLPGQGGYEQYF
TRBJ2-1 15 TRBD2 TRBV11-2 CASSLGWSLADEQFF
TRBJ2-3 14 TRBD2 TRBV14 CASSLAASTDTQYF
TRBJ1-2 12 - TRBV28 CASSLLGAGYTF
TRBJ2-7 13 - TRBV14 CASSQDWLNEQYF
TRBJ1-1 11 - TRBV6-5 CASSRNTEAFF
TRBJ1-1 14 TRBD1 TRBV6-5 CASSRGQALTEAFF
TRBJ1-2 12 TRBD1 TRBV29-1 CSVPGTGTGYTF
TRBJ1-2 14 - TRBV7-9 CASSLVVLMGGYTF
TRBJ2-6 14 - TRBV29-1 CSVDMYSGANVLTF
TRBJ2-3 13 TRBD2 TRBV6-5 CASSYRGGNTQYF
TRBJ2-7 15 TRBD1 TRBV28 CASSLPGGQSYEQYF
TRBJ2-3 16 TRBD2 TRBV9 CASSVGAGGPTDTQYF
TRBJ2-2 13 - TRBV28 CATEDRNTGELFF
TRBJ2-4 15 TRBD1 TRBV7-9 CASSFQGGAENIQYF
TRBJ1-1 14 - TRBV6-5 CASSYSKLNTEAFF
TRBJ1-5 15 TRBD1 TRBV5-1 CASSWGTGREQPQHF
TRBJ1-6 15 - TRBV5-6 CASSLRPASNSPLHF
TRBJ2-2 17 TRBD2 TRBV5-1 CASSLAGAGGPPGELFF
TRBJ1-4 14 - TRBV29-1 CSVLQVATNEKLFF
TRBJ1-4 15 - TRBV7-3 CASSLRADPNEKLFF
TRBJ2-2 16 TRBD2 TRBV7-6 CASSSTSGAPTGELFF
TRBJ2-5 13 TRBD1 TRBV5-1 CASSFGTEETQYF
TRBJ2-7 14 - TRBV7-9 CASSLWERPYEQYF
TRBJ2-7 14 - TRBV11-2 CASSLPDGLYEQYF
TRBJ2-7 15 TRBD1 TRBV9 CASSATGTAAYEQYF
TRBJ2-7 15 - TRBV5-4 CASSYGTQLPGEQYF
TRBJ2-7 14 - TRBV28 CASSLRPGTYEQYF
TRBJ2-3 17 TRBD1 TRBV14 CASSQVSRGQRTDTQYF
TRBJ1-1 16 - TRBV13 CASSLEARKRDTEAFF
TRBJ1-1 13 - TRBV5-4 CASGSGGATEAFF
TRBJ1-2 15 - TRBV5-1 CASSSTGHGNYGYTF
TRBJ1-1 14 - TRBV6-5 CASGHGVGNTEAFF
TRBJ2-1 15 TRBD1 TRBV7-6 CASSLGRGPYNEQFF
TRBJ2-3 14 - TRBV5-1 CASSLGQYTDTQYF
TRBJ2-3 17 TRBD2 TRBV5-1 CASSEYYGLDFTDTQYF
TRBJ2-3 14 - TRBV6-5 CASSVALMSDTQYF
TRBJ2-5 16 TRBD2 TRBV5-5 CASSLRREATLWAQYF
TRBJ1-5 13 - TRBV29-1 CSVRERQNQPQHF
TRBJ2-3 18 - TRBV10-1 CASSDFGVLGGFGDTQYF
TRBJ1-2 14 TRBD1 TRBV10-1 CASSESGTDYGYTF
TRBJ2-7 16 - TRBV28 CASSPPKAGDGYEQYF
TRBJ1-3 17 TRBD1 TRBV18 CASSPIQQGVPGNTIYF
TRBJ2-7 17 TRBD2 TRBV10-3 CAISESRIAGARYEQYF
TRBJ2-7 13 - TRBV10-2 CASSVVFRDEQYF
TRBJ2-7 14 TRBD2 TRBV18 CASSRNAGAHEQYF
TRBJ1-1 14 TRBD1 TRBV28 CASSLSDRAPEAFF
TRBJ1-3 14 - TRBV11-3 CASSFSTGGNTIYF
TRBJ1-1 13 - TRBV28 CASSFRMNTEAFF
TRBJ2-5 16 TRBD2 TRBV7-8 CASSLVGRAARETQYF
TRBJ2-3 16 - TRBV11-2 CASSSRDAPGGDTQYF
TRBJ2-7 15 TRBD1 TRBV5-4 CASSLSGTALYEQYF
TRBJ1-4 16 - TRBV5-1 CASRYRVGATNEKLFF
TRBJ2-5 13 - TRBV28 CASRDIPVKTQYF
TRBJ1-1 14 TRBD1 TRBV18 CASSADRENTEAFF
TRBJ2-1 16 TRBD2 TRBV5-1 CASSSLAGGRYNEQFF